The 18 T cell receptor beta chains listed next were all sequenced from one sample in a study of blood T cell repertoires in COVID-19 (dated by TCRdb to the early 2020s). Library creation used the immunoSEQ multiplex PCR assay. TCRdb stores this immuneACCESS table with in-frame sequences only. Part of the clones is absent; in the studies checked, under half of the shortfall reflects unresolved V genes, and no reason is known for the rest. The sample table contains about 230,000 clones; only one count was recorded for roughly 89% of them. The ten largest account for 4% of the sample. The material sequenced was PBMCs or T cells enriched from blood (not recorded which). The receptors stem from a woman in her twenties or thirties with acute COVID-19.

This chain connects TRBV15 to TRBJ2-1, with D maybe TRBD2 (5 bases). The CDR3 consists of 16 residues. V gave up 2 bases and J gave up 0 bases, with 11 bases separating them. CDR1 LNHNV and CDR2 YYDKDF come from the germline V gene (reference sequence). The CDR3 is CATSRSLSDSYNEQFF. The CDR3 DNA reads as TGTGCCACCAGCAGATCACTTAGCGACTCCTACAATGAGCAGTTCTTC. The whole variable domain, filled in from reference TRBV15 and TRBJ2-1, reads DAMVIQNPRYQVTQFGKPVTLSCSQTLNHNVMYWYQQKSSQAPKLLFHYYDKDFNNEADTPDNFQSRRPNTSFCFLDIRSPGLGDTAMYLCATSRSLSDSYNEQFFGPGTRLTVL.

V gene TRBV5-1 combines with J gene TRBJ1-2, with D possibly being TRBD1 (5 bases). The CDR3 is made up of 12 amino acids. The germline gives CDR1 SGHRS, CDR2 YFSETQ. V gave up 3 bases and J gave up 8 bases, with 11 bases separating them. The CDR3 reads CASSSGTFGYTF. The CDR3 nucleotides are TGCGCCAGCAGCTCCGGGACTTTCGGCTACACCTTC.

The rearrangement links TRBV11-2 to TRBJ2-3, with 8 positions matching TRBD1. Per the germline V gene, CDR1 is SGHAT and CDR2 is FQNNGV. V was pared by 1 base and J by 6 bases, with 3 bases of the junction left unmatched. CDR3 length: 14 residues. DNA for the CDR3: TGTGCCAGCAGCTTAGGCTACAGGGGGGATACGCAGTATTTT. Translating it yields CASSLGYRGDTQYF.

The CDR3 protein is CAWRRGGYEQYF. CDR3 bases: TGTGCCTGGAGGAGGGGGGGCTACGAGCAGTACTTC. The chain carries TRBV30 and TRBJ2-7, with a tentative D call TRBD2 (7 bases). V lost 3 bases to trimming and J lost 3 bases, with 9 bases between them. The CDR3 loop spans 12 amino acids. CDR1 and CDR2 (germline): GTSNPN, SVGIG (reference sequence).

Regarding this clone: The same CDR3 is also encoded by other DNA sequences in this sample. DNA of the CDR3: TGTGCCAGCAGTGAGGACAGGGGAAGAGATACGCAGTATTTT. Amino acids: CASSEDRGRDTQYF. The chain combines TRBV2 with TRBJ2-3; 9 bases align to TRBD1. In germline, CDR1 is SNHLY, CDR2 FYNNEI. The CDR3 loop spans 14 amino acids. The junction had 3 bases not matched to a gene; V was cut back by 3 bases and J by 5 bases. The full variable domain, its missing parts supplied by reference TRBV2 and TRBJ2-3, is EPEVTQTPSHQVTQMGQEVILRCVPISNHLYFYWYRQILGQKVEFLVSFYNNEISEKSEIFDDQFSVERPDGSNFTLKIRSTKLEDSAMYFCASSEDRGRDTQYFGPGTRLTVL.

V is TRBV2 and J is TRBJ2-7, with 10 bases matching TRBD2. The ends lost 1 base at V and 10 bases at J; junction bases unmatched: 13. The V gene's germline CDR1 is SNHLY and CDR2 FYNNEI. The CDR3 has 16 residues. CDR3 DNA sequence: TGTGCCAGCAGTGAAGGGGGTGAGACTAGCGGGCCCCGTCAGTACTTC. Translation gives CASSEGGETSGPRQYF.

The chain uses TRBV20-1 and TRBJ1-1; D unclear. Deletions cut 3 bases from V and 0 bases from J, with 8 bases between. There are 13 residues in the CDR3. Germline values: CDR1 DFQATT, CDR2 SNEGSKA (reference sequence). The CDR3, as DNA: TGCAGTGCTAGTGGGTACATGAACACTGAAGCTTTCTTT. It specifies CSASGYMNTEAFF.

The rearrangement uses TRBV7-6 and TRBJ2-3, with 8 bases that match TRBD2. Germline-derived CDR1 and CDR2 are SGHVS and FNYEAQ. This CDR3 has 14 residues. Losses at the gene ends were 1 base for V and 5 bases for J; bases not matched to a gene: 2. In DNA form, the CDR3 reads TGTGCCAGCAGCTTAGGAGCGGGGGTAGATACGCAGTATTTT. It encodes CASSLGAGVDTQYF.

This sequence joins TRBV2 and TRBJ1-1; D might be TRBD1 (5 bases). The CDR3 totals 12 residues. The V gene lost 7 bases and the J gene lost 3 bases, with 9 bases spanning the gap. Germline V gene sequence: CDR1 SNHLY, CDR2 FYNNEI. The DNA of the CDR3 is TGTGCCAGCAAATGGGGGGACACTGAAGCTTTCTTT. Its translation is CASKWGDTEAFF.

The V call is TRBV28, the J call TRBJ1-1, with TRBD1 matching over 10 bases. CDR3 length equals 14 residues. Germline CDR1 and CDR2: MDHEN and SYDVKM. The junction had 5 bases not matched to a gene; V was cut back by 5 bases and J by 5 bases. The DNA for the CDR3 is TGTGCCAGCAGTACGACAGGGGGCTTTACTGAAGCTTTCTTT. It translates to CASSTTGGFTEAFF.

CDR3 region: CSVAQGNNQPQHF. CDR3 DNA sequence: TGCAGCGTTGCACAGGGGAATAATCAGCCCCAGCATTTT. The chain uses TRBV29-1 and TRBJ1-5; TRBD1 agrees at 7 bases. The V segment lost 4 bases and the J segment 4 bases; nucleotides outside the gene matches: 4. Germline V gives CDR1 SQVTM, CDR2 ANQGSEA. CDR3 length: 13 amino acids.

The gene calls are TRBV4-3 and TRBJ1-4; 9 nucleotides agree with TRBD1. CDR1 and CDR2 from the germline V gene are LGHNA and YSLEER. The CDR3 contains 17 residues. The V segment lost 0 bases and the J segment 8 bases; nucleotides outside the gene matches: 10. The CDR3: CASSQEVRTGDMEKLFF. DNA for the CDR3: TGCGCCAGCAGCCAAGAGGTCAGGACAGGGGATATGGAAAAACTGTTTTTT.

This sequence joins TRBV5-4 and TRBJ2-7; 10 bases fit TRBD1. J gave up 1 base and V 3 bases, and 4 bases lay outside the gene matches. Germline V gene data show CDR1 as SGHNT and CDR2 as YYREEE (reference sequence). The CDR3 spans 15 residues. CDR3 DNA: TGTGCCAGCAGCTCCCGGACAGGGGGATCCTACGAGCAGTACTTC. This sequence encodes CASSSRTGGSYEQYF.

V is TRBV5-1 and J is TRBJ2-7, with D tentatively TRBD1 (6 bases). With 0 bases removed from V and 2 bases from J, the gap between germline ends came to 9 bases. The germline CDR1 and CDR2 sequences are SGHRS and YFSETQ. The CDR3 contains 14 residues. This CDR3 reads CASSLVDSTYEQYF. DNA for the CDR3: TGCGCCAGCAGCTTGGTGGACAGTACCTACGAGCAGTACTTC.

The chain has TRBV7-9 and TRBJ2-5; 7 nucleotides line up with TRBD1. V shed 6 bases and J 2 bases; nucleotides not matched to a gene: 0. The germline CDR1 and CDR2 sequences are SEHNR and FQNEAQ (reference sequence). CDR3 length equals 12 residues. The CDR3 region is CASRGQQETQYF. DNA for the CDR3: TGTGCCAGCAGGGGACAGCAAGAGACCCAGTACTTC.

J is TRBJ1-2 and V is TRBV29-1, with TRBD1 as a possible D gene (6 bases). The ends were cut back, 2 bases at V and 6 bases at J, with 13 bases in the middle. This CDR3 has 13 amino acids. Germline-derived CDR1 and CDR2 are SQVTM and ANQGSEA. The CDR3: CSVELQGADGYTF. Here the CDR3 DNA reads TGCAGCGTTGAACTACAGGGCGCTGATGGCTACACCTTC.

V is TRBV19 and J is TRBJ1-1; D gene ambiguous. Trimming removed 7 bases at V and 0 bases at J, with 12 bases between. The length of the CDR3 is 14 residues. Germline loops: CDR1 LNHDA, CDR2 SQIVND (reference sequence). Here the CDR3 DNA reads TGTGCCAGTAAAGGAGAACGGATGAACACTGAAGCTTTCTTT. Translated, it gives CASKGERMNTEAFF.

The V gene is TRBV18, the J gene TRBJ2-7, with TRBD1 identical over 7 bases. The CDR3 spans 14 residues. Germline V gene sequence: CDR1 KGHSH, CDR2 LQKENI. The V and J ends lost 3 bases and 6 bases, in that order; junction bases with no gene match: 8. The CDR3 nucleotides read TGTGCCAGCTCACCTGCGACAGGGACGGGCGAGCAGTACTTC. Its translation: CASSPATGTGEQYF.